This record looks at one T cell receptor (beta chain) sequence and its context. There is no known antigen for this receptor. Base quality data are lacking; no much larger clone is found one base away. This entry is derived from a study of PD-1 blockade in classical Hodgkin lymphoma (dated by TCRdb to about 2020). About the study as a whole: Nivolumab dosing was 3 mg/kg intravenously every 2 weeks, continuing until either disease progression or unacceptable toxicity. The study used TCR beta sequencing and CyTOF to define a peripheral blood immune signature of response to PD-1 blockade in classical Hodgkin lymphoma.

As encoded in the germline V gene, CDR1 is SNHLY while CDR2 is FYNNEI. CDR3 length: 14 amino acids, cysteine to phenylalanine. Only CDR3 DNA remains: 42 bases, in frame from the first base. V loses 2 bases of germline sequence and J loses 1 base, and the interval between the two ends is 6 bases. This sample's time point label indicates: cycle 4 day 1 (C4D1), after more than five weeks of nivolumab. Every trial patient had relapsed after autologous stem cell transplantation, and cohorts A, B and C differed in prior brentuximab vedotin exposure. Using a Miltenyi CD4+ T cell isolation kit, CD4+ T cells were purified from thawed PBMCs through magnetic negative selection. A total of roughly 60 patients with relapsed/refractory classical Hodgkin lymphoma made up the trial cohort, and each patient's best overall response was complete response, partial response or progressive disease. In the multi-cohort phase II CheckMate 205 trial, trial patients received single-agent nivolumab. Best overall response was determined by an independent review committee according to the 2007 International Working Group response criteria. Trial PBMCs were obtained immediately prior to nivolumab initiation (C1D1) and on therapy at cycle 2 day 1 and cycle 4 day 1. Peripheral blood was collected in 8 mL Vacutainer Cell Preparation Tubes, from which PBMCs were isolated by centrifugation and then cryopreserved. Purified CD4+ and CD8+ fractions were prepared only for cases in which an additional PBMC sample was available. Magnetically labelled cells were depleted on LS columns in a quadroMACS separator, and the flow-through was collected as the purified fraction.

The Qiagen DNeasy kit was used to extract genomic DNA from unsorted PBMCs and from the negatively selected CD4+ and CD8+ fractions. Amplification of TCR beta CDR3 regions was done by immunoSEQ multiplex PCR with primers that anneal to V and J segments. Amplification bias was minimized using a synthetic immune receptor repertoire, and residual bias was removed computationally after sequencing. Regarding the original processing steps: Repertoire diversity was quantified as the Shannon entropy index using custom Python scripts. Unsorted, CD4+ and CD8+ repertoires were analyzed separately, except for combined analyses in which CD4+ and CD8+ sequences were merged in silico. Clonal expansion was defined as a frequency increase of at least 2-fold after treatment compared with C1D1, and clones undetected at baseline were assigned a pseudocount of 0.5. Singleton clones were defined as clones with 0 or 1 copy at C1D1, and non-singleton clones were defined as clones with 2 or more copies. Clones expanded in unsorted samples were labelled as CD4+, CD8+ or unknown by matching protein sequences in sorted samples from the same patient. Wilcoxon tests on paired samples were used to test diversity changes from C1D1 to C4D1. The clones in this table, taken by TCRdb from immuneACCESS, are in-frame only. Not every clone is retained; where verified, under half of the shortfall comes from an unresolved V gene, and the cause of the rest is unknown. That table gives V, J and clone size, and the DNA gave D and trimming. The table for this sample lists more than 25,000 clones; around 83% of them were counted only once. The top ten hold approximately 2.4% of the sample.

Overall study outcomes, separate from this receptor: Baseline TCR diversity was reported to be lower in newly diagnosed patients than in healthy donors, and even lower in relapsed/refractory patients. Patients starting nivolumab less than 1 year after ASCT had lower diversity and were excluded from later analyses to avoid confounding by immune reconstitution. Trial patients with a complete response had baseline diversity similar to that of newly diagnosed patients, while partial responders and progressors had significantly lower diversity. A significant rise by C4D1 was seen in CD4+ but not CD8+ TCR diversity (p=0.0027 vs p=0.16), with the rise being most apparent in complete responders (p=0.02). The study was limited to a single clinical trial cohort, and causes of repertoire differences, possibly disease activity or prior therapy, remained undefined.

The sequence was obtained from a human donor with classical Hodgkin lymphoma. The sequencing used CD4+ T cells from blood, collected before the fourth cycle of nivolumab. The chain was built from TRBV2 and TRBJ1-3; no D gene is confidently identified. The base sequence is TGTGCCAGCAGTGAAAGGGATTCTGGAAACACCATATATTTT. Translated, it gives CASSERDSGNTIYF.